The 21 T cell receptor beta chains below come from one sample, sequenced in a study of memory CD4+ T cells and cytomegalovirus serostatus. Some clones are missing from TCRdb's copy, which holds only in-frame ones; the method was immunoSEQ multiplex PCR. The repertoire holds approximately 60,000 clones, with roughly 81% as singletons. Single viable CD3+CD4+CD8-CD45RO+ cells were sorted as the memory CD4+ T cells. Sequencing used memory CD4+ T cells from blood. These receptor sequences come from an adult in good health and CMV-seronegative.

Regarding this clone: A junction boundary mismatches the germline segment, possibly from a read error. The CDR3 coding sequence is TGTGCCAGCATGTCATGGCCGGGAACCGATTTT. Protein product: CASMSWPGTDF. The chain carries TRBV6-1 and TRBJ1-3; D is unclear. The CDR3 contains 11 residues. Germline V CDR1 and CDR2: MNHNS, SASEGT.

Comments on this clone: The same CDR3 can be traced to other DNA sequences in this sample. V gene TRBV7-8 combines with J gene TRBJ2-1, with 7 nucleotides matching TRBD1. The length of the CDR3 is 16 residues. The junction had 7 bases not matched to a gene; V was cut back by 5 bases and J by 0 bases. Germline V gene lookup returns CDR1 SGHVS and CDR2 FQNEAQ. CDR3 sequence reads: CASSPYRGGSYNEQFF. CDR3 DNA: TGTGCCAGCAGCCCCTACAGGGGTGGCTCCTACAATGAGCAGTTCTTC.

The gene calls are TRBV29-1 and TRBJ2-3; D is possibly TRBD1 (5 bases). Trimming left V 7 bases short and J 1 base short, with 9 bases between. The V gene's germline CDR1 is SQVTM and CDR2 ANQGSEA. The CDR3 covers 12 residues. The CDR3 reads CSGTQGTDTQYF. In DNA, the CDR3 is TGCAGCGGTACACAGGGCACAGATACGCAGTATTTT.

This rearrangement joins TRBV10-3 to TRBJ1-1; D uncertain. The CDR3 runs to 13 residues. Germline V gene sequence: CDR1 ENHRY, CDR2 SYGVKD. Trimming took 6 bases from V and 3 from J, leaving 11 bases between them. This CDR3 is CAISVTGDTEAFF. The CDR3 coding sequence is TGTGCCATCAGCGTTACGGGAGACACTGAAGCTTTCTTT.

The rearrangement links TRBV19 to TRBJ2-2, with D hard to call. The germline V gene has CDR1 LNHDA and CDR2 SQIVND (reference sequence). The CDR3 loop spans 17 amino acids. Trimming left V 5 bases short and J 6 bases short, with 22 bases between. The CDR3 region has the DNA TGTGCCAGTAGTGCGACGATGGGGAATAACAGCCCCGGGGAGCTGTTTTTT. Amino acid sequence: CASSATMGNNSPGELFF. Drawing the rest from reference TRBV19 and TRBJ2-2, the complete variable domain is DGGITQSPKYLFRKEGQNVTLSCEQNLNHDAMYWYRQDPGQGLRLIYYSQIVNDFQKGDIAEGYSVSREKKESFPLTVTSAQKNPTAFYLCASSATMGNNSPGELFFGEGSRLTVL.

The V and J genes are TRBV5-4 and TRBJ2-5; D may be TRBD2 (5 bases). Looked up from germline, CDR1 is SGHNT and CDR2 is YYREEE (reference sequence). Trimming took 4 bases from V and 11 from J, leaving 18 bases between them. This CDR3 region has 13 residues. Here the CDR3 reads CASSLPAGGEQYF. In nucleotides, the CDR3 is TGTGCCAGCAGCCTTCCGGCGGGTGGGGAGCAGTACTTC.

The V and J genes are TRBV5-1 and TRBJ2-2; no reliable D call. The germline V and J ends were trimmed by 0 bases and 5 bases, with 11 bases remaining between them. The V gene's germline CDR1 is SGHRS and CDR2 YFSETQ. The CDR3 has 15 amino acids. In DNA, the CDR3 is TGCGCCAGCAGCTTGGACAGTCTGGCAACCGGGGAGCTGTTTTTT. The encoded protein is CASSLDSLATGELFF.

The V call is TRBV7-2, the J call TRBJ1-5, with TRBD1 as a possible D gene (6 bases). Trimming took 5 bases from V and 3 from J, leaving 17 bases between them. This CDR3 is built from 16 residues. CDR1 SGHTA and CDR2 FQGNSA come from the germline V gene. In DNA form, the CDR3 reads TGTGCCAGCAGCCCGATTTACAGGGAGCCCAATCAGCCCCAGCATTTT. Protein sequence: CASSPIYREPNQPQHF.

V gene TRBV7-8 combines with J gene TRBJ1-2; 8 bases fit TRBD1. Germline V gene lookup returns CDR1 SGHVS and CDR2 FQNEAQ. The CDR3 spans 18 residues. Trimming cost V 3 bases and J 5 bases; bases outside gene matches: 17. The DNA for the CDR3 is TGTGCCAGCAGCTTCCAAAAGGGGGGGACAGGATCAAGTTATGGCTACACCTTC. Protein sequence: CASSFQKGGTGSSYGYTF.

This clone has a handful of counts. This sequence joins TRBV11-2 and TRBJ1-5, with a tentative D call TRBD1 (6 bases). Germline-derived CDR1 and CDR2 are SGHAT and FQNNGV. The CDR3 loop spans 14 amino acids. V was trimmed by 5 bases and J by 4 bases, leaving 12 bases between them. The CDR3 loop is CASSQTTGNQPQHF. CDR3 DNA sequence: TGTGCCAGCAGCCAGACTACAGGGAATCAGCCCCAGCATTTT.

The chain uses TRBV6-5 and TRBJ2-7; unclear D gene. Looked up from germline, CDR1 is MNHEY and CDR2 is SVGAGI. V was pared by 6 bases and J by 4 bases, with 7 bases between. CDR3 length: 11 amino acids. The CDR3 bases are TGTGCCAGCAGAGTGAAGTACGAGCAGTACTTC. Translated: CASRVKYEQYF.

The chain employs TRBV5-1 and TRBJ2-5; D unresolved. Trimming pared 5 bases from V and 4 bases from J, leaving 12 bases between. Germline V gene lookup returns CDR1 SGHRS and CDR2 YFSETQ. This CDR3 has 13 residues. The CDR3 protein is CASSPGIGETQYF. DNA for the CDR3: TGCGCCAGCAGTCCAGGAATTGGAGAGACCCAGTACTTC.

The chain uses TRBV28 and TRBJ2-6; D remains ambiguous. Germline V gene data show CDR1 as MDHEN and CDR2 as SYDVKM. V lost 3 bases to trimming and J lost 0 bases, with 6 bases between them. CDR3 length: 15 amino acids. The CDR3 loop is CASSLWGSGANVLTF. The CDR3, as DNA: TGTGCCAGCAGTTTGTGGGGCTCTGGGGCCAACGTCCTGACTTTC. The complete variable domain, with remaining parts taken from reference TRBV28 and TRBJ2-6, reads DVKVTQSSRYLVKRTGEKVFLECVQDMDHENMFWYRQDPGLGLRLIYFSYDVKMKEKGDIPEGYSVSREKKERFSLILESASTNQTSMYLCASSLWGSGANVLTFGAGSRLTVL.

The DNA for the CDR3 is TGTGCCAGCATTACAGTGCTGAACACTGAAGCTTTCTTT. The encoded protein is CASITVLNTEAFF. The chain combines TRBV2 with TRBJ1-1; no firm D call. Trimming stripped 7 bases from V and 0 bases from J, with 9 bases between. The CDR3 is 13 amino acids. CDR1 and CDR2 (germline): SNHLY, FYNNEI. The whole variable domain, filled in from reference TRBV2 and TRBJ1-1, reads EPEVTQTPSHQVTQMGQEVILRCVPISNHLYFYWYRQILGQKVEFLVSFYNNEISEKSEIFDDQFSVERPDGSNFTLKIRSTKLEDSAMYFCASITVLNTEAFFGQGTRLTVV.

The chain couples TRBV5-6 to TRBJ1-1; TRBD1 matches 8 bases. V lost 4 bases to trimming and J lost 8 bases; unmatched junction nucleotides: 7. Germline CDR1 and CDR2: SGHDT and YYEEEE. The CDR3 runs 13 residues. CDR3 region: CASSLGQGLEAFF. For the CDR3, the DNA is TGTGCCAGCAGCCTTGGACAGGGCCTGGAAGCTTTCTTT.

This clone was seen just once. V is TRBV5-6 and J is TRBJ2-5; no clear D gene. Looked up from germline, CDR1 is SGHDT and CDR2 is YYEEEE. This CDR3 has 14 amino acids. The germline V and J ends were trimmed by 4 bases and 4 bases, with 14 bases remaining between them. The CDR3 coding sequence is TGTGCCAGCAGCCGAGGAGACTGGGGAGAGACCCAGTACTTC. It translates to CASSRGDWGETQYF. Complete variable domain (other parts from reference TRBV5-6 and TRBJ2-5): DAGVTQSPTHLIKTRGQQVTLRCSPKSGHDTVSWYQQALGQGPQFIFQYYEEEERQRGNFPDRFSGHQFPNYSSELNVNALLLGDSALYLCASSRGDWGETQYFGPGTRLLVL.

The chain is built from TRBV7-2 and TRBJ2-6, with TRBD1 matching over 10 bases. V was clipped by 2 bases and J by 0 bases; unmatched bases: 1. The CDR3 length is 17 residues. Germline-derived CDR1 and CDR2 are SGHTA and FQGNSA. Here the CDR3 reads CASSLWTGGSGANVLTF. DNA for the CDR3: TGTGCCAGCAGCTTATGGACAGGGGGCTCTGGGGCCAACGTCCTGACTTTC.

The chain combines TRBV21-1 with TRBJ1-5; TRBD1, the table's D call, lacks a check against the DNA. TRBV21-1 is a pseudogene. The length of the CDR3 is 19 residues. The DNA for the CDR3 is TGTGCCAGCAGCGTCACACCGCTGGACAGGGGGCGCGTTCACCAGCCCCAGCATTTT. This translates into CASSVTPLDRGRVHQPQHF.

The chain carries TRBV7-2 and TRBJ2-3; 9 nucleotides align to TRBD1. CDR1 is SGHTA and CDR2 is FQGNSA in the germline V gene. CDR3 size: 14 residues. Germline trimming cut 5 bases from V and 4 bases from J; bases unmatched to any gene: 4. CDR3 DNA sequence: TGTGCCAGCAGCGCCAGGGACAGGGCAGATACGCAGTATTTT. As protein: CASSARDRADTQYF.

The rearrangement joins TRBV9 to TRBJ1-1; the D is unclear. The germline V gene has CDR1 SGDLS and CDR2 YYNGEE. Trimming removed 4 bases at V and 7 bases at J, with 11 bases between. This CDR3 is 12 amino acids long. CDR3 sequence (DNA): TGTGCCAGCAGCCCACTGAAGAGTGAAGCTTTCTTT. This gives the protein CASSPLKSEAFF.

The chain combines TRBV5-4 with TRBJ2-1, with 10 positions matching TRBD1. Germline V CDR1 and CDR2: SGHNT, YYREEE (reference sequence). J was trimmed by 5 bases and V by 0 bases; bases with no gene match: 2. The CDR3 length is 15 residues. As DNA, the CDR3 is TGTGCCAGCAGCTTGGGGGGACAGGGGAACAATGAGCAGTTCTTC. Protein: CASSLGGQGNNEQFF.